This T cell receptor (beta chain) was sequenced during a study of blood T cell repertoires in COVID-19. The CDR3 is made up of 15 amino acids. Unmatched junction bases numbered 4, after V lost 3 bases and J lost 7 bases. Germline values: CDR1 KGHSY, CDR2 FQNENV. TCRdb's table, derived via immunoSEQ multiplex PCR, lists solely in-frame clones and lacks some. Of about 120,000 clones in the sample, about 83% were seen once. This clone was picked up one time. The rearrangement uses TRBV16 and TRBJ2-3, with TRBD2 matching over 13 bases. The receptor was derived from a woman between 45 and 60 years old with acute or convalescent COVID-19. The source material was peripheral blood. DNA for the CDR3: TGTGCCAGCAGCCACAGACTAGCGGGGGGAAATACGCAGTATTTT. Its translation is CASSHRLAGGNTQYF.